A selection of T cell receptor beta chains follows, all from one sample in a study of graft-versus-host responses after intestinal transplantation. No antigens are known for them. The repertoire was sequenced with immunoSEQ multiplex PCR; TCRdb's copy has only in-frame clones and lacks some. The table lists about 90,000 clones, 80% to 95% of them singletons, with 0.45% to 0.55% in the top ten. The input for sequencing was unstimulated CD8+ T cells sorted from spleen or lymph node cells, taken before intestinal transplant. The source is a human donor who received an intestinal transplant. Both conserved end residues are part of each CDR3. A D gene is named only where the DNA matches it firmly. Expanded clones are given a class, and other clones once, few, many or no size at all.

v_gene	abundance	len	j_gene	d_gene	CDR3aa	CDR3nt
TRBV13	-	17	TRBJ2-1	-	CASSQRTKGGGGNEQFF	TGTGCCAGCAGCCAGAGGACCAAGGGGGGGGGTGGGAATGAGCAGTTCTTC
TRBV19	-	13	TRBJ2-1	TRBD2	CATAAGVDNEQFF	TGTGCCACCGCCGCGGGAGTCGACAATGAGCAGTTCTTC
TRBV4-2	-	16	TRBJ2-3	TRBD1	CASSHEWTGDTDTQYF	TGTGCCAGCAGCCACGAATGGACAGGGGATACAGATACGCAGTATTTT
TRBV7-9	-	14	TRBJ1-2	-	CASSLEATGYGYTF	TGTGCCAGCAGCTTAGAGGCAACGGGCTATGGCTACACCTTC
TRBV4-1	-	15	TRBJ2-5	-	CASSQKTGEWETQYF	TGCGCCAGCAGCCAAAAGACGGGGGAATGGGAGACCCAGTACTTC
TRBV5-6	-	16	TRBJ2-5	TRBD1	CASSLLPSGQGKTQYF	TGTGCCAGCAGCTTGCTCCCCTCGGGACAGGGAAAGACCCAGTACTTC
TRBV7-9	-	15	TRBJ1-1	TRBD1	CASSPAAQGGTEAFF	TGTGCCAGCAGCCCCGCCGCACAGGGGGGAACTGAAGCTTTCTTT
TRBV5-1	once	17	TRBJ2-5	TRBD2	CASSPALGLAGGETQYF	TGCGCCAGCAGCCCGGCTTTGGGACTAGCGGGCGGGGAGACCCAGTACTTC
TRBV5-4	-	16	TRBJ2-7	-	CASSPGGVAGYYEQYF	TGTGCCAGCAGCCCCGGAGGAGTTGCGGGATACTACGAGCAGTACTTC
TRBV6-1	-	14	TRBJ2-4	TRBD1	CASSEADRVLIQYF	TGTGCCAGCAGTGAAGCGGACAGGGTACTAATTCAGTACTTC
TRBV7-9	-	15	TRBJ1-5	-	CASSLSQNSNQPQHF	TGTGCCAGCAGCTTGTCCCAGAATAGCAATCAGCCCCAGCATTTT
TRBV7-8	-	16	TRBJ2-7	-	CASRRGTGLGLYEQYF	TGTGCCAGCAGGAGAGGAACAGGGCTCGGGTTGTACGAGCAGTACTTC
TRBV30	-	15	TRBJ2-2	-	CAWSVGTPNTGELFF	TGTGCCTGGAGTGTAGGGACACCTAACACCGGGGAGCTGTTTTTT
TRBV19	once	14	TRBJ1-1	-	CASTKALGSTEAFF	TGTGCCAGTACGAAGGCCCTAGGCAGCACTGAAGCTTTCTTT
TRBV13	-	16	TRBJ1-2	-	CASSSSLRSLLLGYTF	TGTGCCAGCAGCTCCTCCCTTCGGTCTCTTCTCCTTGGCTACACCTTC
TRBV19	-	15	TRBJ2-1	TRBD2	CASSIQREGRNEQFF	TGTGCCAGTAGTATCCAGCGGGAGGGCCGCAATGAGCAGTTCTTC
TRBV7-9	once	14	TRBJ2-7	TRBD1	CASSFGTGGYEQYF	TGTGCCAGCAGCTTCGGGACAGGGGGCTACGAGCAGTACTTC
TRBV30	-	15	TRBJ2-2	-	CAWSAYSSNTGELFF	TGTGCCTGGAGCGCATACAGTTCGAACACCGGGGAGCTGTTTTTT
TRBV7-9	-	17	TRBJ2-3	TRBD2	CASSPHPGGGAPDTQYF	TGTGCCAGCAGCCCACATCCGGGCGGGGGGGCCCCAGATACGCAGTATTTT
TRBV4-2	-	15	TRBJ2-7	-	CASSQEWQGSYEQYF	TGTGCCAGCAGCCAAGAGTGGCAGGGGTCATACGAGCAGTACTTC
TRBV27	once	13	TRBJ2-7	-	CASSLNRFYEQYF	TGTGCCAGCAGTTTAAACAGGTTCTACGAGCAGTACTTC
TRBV7-9	-	13	TRBJ2-7	-	CASSLDSSYEQYF	TGTGCCAGCAGCCTGGACAGCAGCTACGAGCAGTACTTC
TRBV28	-	12	TRBJ1-5	-	CASQRGNQPQHF	TGTGCCTCCCAGCGGGGCAATCAGCCCCAGCATTTT
TRBV27	-	20	TRBJ2-1	TRBD2	CASSPPVAGDITHSYNEQFF	TGTGCCAGCAGTCCCCCGGTAGCGGGAGATATTACCCACTCCTACAATGAGCAGTTCTTC
TRBV2	-	15	TRBJ2-4	-	CASSPGHSAKNIQYF	TGTGCCAGCAGTCCAGGACATAGTGCCAAAAACATTCAGTACTTC
TRBV13	-	14	TRBJ1-2	TRBD1	CASSLGQGNYGYTF	TGTGCCAGCAGCTTAGGACAGGGGAACTATGGCTACACCTTC
TRBV2	-	15	TRBJ1-3	-	CASRGTGMDGNTIYF	TGTGCCAGCAGAGGTACAGGGATGGACGGAAACACCATATATTTT
TRBV9	once	16	TRBJ2-1	-	CASSVELAGGFEEQFF	TGTGCCAGCAGCGTAGAGTTGGCAGGAGGGTTCGAGGAGCAGTTCTTC
TRBV7-2	-	15	TRBJ2-7	TRBD2	CASSMTSGRVYEQYF	TGTGCCAGCAGCATGACTAGCGGGAGAGTCTACGAGCAGTACTTC